There are a few counts of the clone carrying this T cell receptor (beta chain). This sample is drawn from a study of cytomegalovirus exposure and HLA in healthy donors. The PCR made use of 60 Vbeta and 13 Jbeta primers. The table came from immunoSEQ multiplex PCR; TCRdb's copy has only in-frame clones and leaves some out. The sample lists about 73,000 clones, about 75% occurring once. The sequence was collected from a man aged 65 to 85 in good health and CMV-seronegative. Sample: PBMCs.

CDR3 DNA sequence: TGTGCCATCGAACGCGGACAGGGGGCTGGCGGGGAGCTGTTTTTT. This encodes CAIERGQGAGGELFF. This rearrangement joins TRBV10-3 to TRBJ2-2, with TRBD1 matching 11 bases. CDR1 is ENHRY, CDR2 SYGVKD, per germline. The CDR3 covers 15 residues. V lost 8 bases, J lost 7 bases, and 9 bases stayed unmatched.